This entry lists 18 T cell receptor beta chains sequenced from one sample in a study of cytomegalovirus exposure and HLA in healthy donors. Primers: 60 Vbeta forward and 13 Jbeta reverse. TCRdb keeps only in-frame clones here, not all; method: immunoSEQ multiplex PCR. The table records around 110,000 clones, 50% to 70% of them present only once. The sequencing sample was made of PBMCs. Receptors were obtained from a middle-aged woman in good health and CMV-seropositive.

This chain uses TRBV9 with TRBJ1-2; 7 bases are a match to TRBD1. The CDR3 has 13 residues. V was clipped by 4 bases and J by 3 bases; unmatched bases: 3. Germline V gene lookup returns CDR1 SGDLS and CDR2 YYNGEE. CDR3 bases: TGTGCCAGCAGCCAAGACAGGGACTATGGCTACACCTTC. Its translation: CASSQDRDYGYTF.

The gene calls are TRBV27 and TRBJ2-4; possibly TRBD1 for D (5 bases). CDR1 and CDR2 from the germline V gene are MNHEY and SMNVEV (reference sequence). The CDR3 runs 13 residues. V dropped 2 bases and J dropped 8 bases, with 10 bases sitting between them. CDR3 in amino acids: CASSLGQGYIQYF. The CDR3 region has the DNA TGTGCCAGCAGTTTAGGGCAGGGATACATTCAGTACTTC.

This clone was seen only a few times. At one end, the junction sequence differs from germline, possibly due to a read error. The rearrangement uses TRBV7-9 and TRBJ1-1; the match to TRBD1 covers 9 bases. The CDR3 covers 17 residues. From germline, CDR1 is SEHNR and CDR2 FQNEAQ (reference sequence). In DNA, the CDR3 is TGTTCCAGCAGCCCCAGGACAGGGGTTATAGGAAACACTGAAGCTTTCTTT. This encodes CSSSPRTGVIGNTEAFF.

The CDR3 nucleotides are TGTGCCAGCAGTTACAGAAGGAGTATAGGCTACACCTTC. Encoded protein: CASSYRRSIGYTF. The chain couples TRBV6-5 to TRBJ1-2; D remains ambiguous. Trimming shortened V by 2 bases and J by 8 bases, and 12 bases separated the two germline ends. The CDR3 covers 13 residues. Looked up from germline, CDR1 is MNHEY and CDR2 is SVGAGI.

The gene calls are TRBV6-5 and TRBJ2-2; D is possibly TRBD1 (5 bases). Germline CDR1 and CDR2: MNHEY and SVGAGI. The CDR3 loop spans 13 amino acids. V was cut by 8 bases and J by 6 bases, with 13 bases left in between. The CDR3 DNA reads TGTGCCAGCGGGTCAGGGCTTCCCGGGGAGCTGTTTTTT. Translated, it gives CASGSGLPGELFF.

CDR3 sequence (DNA): TGTGCCAGCAGCGTAGAGCCAGGTCCTACGGCTCCCCAGCATTTT. Translated, it gives CASSVEPGPTAPQHF. The V gene is TRBV9, the J gene TRBJ1-5; no definite D call. The germline V and J ends were trimmed by 0 bases and 10 bases, with 17 bases remaining between them. The CDR3 contains 15 residues. Germline values: CDR1 SGDLS, CDR2 YYNGEE.

The J gene is TRBJ2-2, the V gene TRBV7-3; D is unresolved. Trimming removed 1 base at V and 5 bases at J, with 11 bases between. Germline CDR1 reads SGHTA; CDR2 reads FQGTGA. This CDR3 has 15 amino acids. The CDR3 is CASSLNEVTTGELFF. DNA of the CDR3: TGTGCCAGCAGCTTAAACGAGGTCACGACCGGGGAGCTGTTTTTT.

The CDR3 DNA follows: TGTGCCAGCAGTTCCCGACAGGGAAGCCTCTACGAGCAGTACTTC. The encoded protein is CASSSRQGSLYEQYF. The chain is built from TRBV28 and TRBJ2-7, with 7 bases fitting TRBD1. The CDR3 is 15 residues long. Germline-derived CDR1 and CDR2 are MDHEN and SYDVKM. J was trimmed by 3 bases and V by 4 bases; bases with no gene match: 9.

The chain links TRBV6-5 to TRBJ1-1; perhaps TRBD1 as D (5 bases). This CDR3 has 14 amino acids. Germline assignment: CDR1 MNHEY and CDR2 SVGAGI. With 0 bases removed from V and 4 bases from J, the gap between germline ends came to 9 bases. The DNA for the CDR3 is TGTGCCAGCAGTTACTCAAGGGGATTCACTGAAGCTTTCTTT. This encodes CASSYSRGFTEAFF.

The chain uses TRBV6-5 and TRBJ2-3; possible D gene TRBD1, 5 bases. The CDR3 spans 13 residues. The germline gives CDR1 MNHEY, CDR2 SVGAGI. Between the trimmed V and J ends, which lost 5 bases and 4 bases, there was a span of 10 bases. For the CDR3, the DNA is TGTGCCAGCAGTCTGGTGGGGCCAGATACGCAGTATTTT. Its translation: CASSLVGPDTQYF.

The chain links TRBV6-5 to TRBJ2-7; a possible D gene is TRBD2 (5 bases). Germline CDR1 MNHEY, CDR2 SVGAGI. CDR3 length: 15 residues. V was shortened by 0 bases and J by 1 base, with 10 bases between the two germline ends. The CDR3: CASSYSREGSYEQYF. CDR3 DNA: TGTGCCAGCAGTTACTCGCGCGAGGGTTCCTACGAGCAGTACTTC.

The J gene is TRBJ1-5, the V gene TRBV6-5; D gene uncertain. CDR1 and CDR2 from the germline V gene are MNHEY and SVGAGI. Trimming took off 0 bases at V and 10 bases at J, with 13 bases between the two ends. The CDR3 sequence is 14 residues long. CDR3 protein: CASSYSSGISPQHF. The CDR3 bases are TGTGCCAGCAGTTACTCGAGCGGAATAAGCCCCCAGCATTTT.

The V call is TRBV5-4, the J call TRBJ2-3; perhaps TRBD2 as D (6 bases). V was trimmed by 3 bases and J by 2 bases, leaving 13 bases between them. The CDR3 spans 15 residues. CDR1 is SGHNT, CDR2 YYREEE, per germline (reference sequence). The CDR3 DNA is TGTGCCAGCAGCTCCGAACCGGGAGCCACAGATACGCAGTATTTT. Protein sequence: CASSSEPGATDTQYF.

The chain recombines TRBV7-9 with TRBJ1-5; 7 positions match TRBD1. J was trimmed by 7 bases and V by 5 bases; bases with no gene match: 8. Germline loops: CDR1 SEHNR, CDR2 FQNEAQ (reference sequence). The CDR3 totals 14 residues. The DNA of the CDR3 is TGTGCCAGCAGCGTAACAGGGGTGGTACAGCCCCAGCATTTT. Its protein product is CASSVTGVVQPQHF. The full variable domain, completed using reference TRBV7-9 and TRBJ1-5, is DTGVSQNPRHKITKRGQNVTFRCDPISEHNRLYWYRQTLGQGPEFLTYFQNEAQLEKSRLLSDRFSAERPKGSFSTLEIQRTEQGDSAMYLCASSVTGVVQPQHFGDGTRLSIL.

This chain connects TRBV11-2 to TRBJ2-7; 7 bases are shared with TRBD2. The trim removed 4 bases at V and 4 bases at J, leaving 16 bases unmatched. The CDR3 is made up of 17 amino acids. Germline assignment: CDR1 SGHAT and CDR2 FQNNGV. CDR3 protein: CASSWALGRGRLYEQYF. CDR3 DNA sequence: TGTGCCAGCAGCTGGGCCCTAGGTCGCGGGAGATTGTACGAGCAGTACTTC.

The chain uses TRBV18 and TRBJ1-2; D possibly corresponds to TRBD1 (6 bases). Trimming stripped 4 bases from V and 2 bases from J, with 14 bases between. The CDR3 is made up of 15 amino acids. Germline CDR1 is KGHSH and CDR2 is LQKENI. CDR3 protein: CASSLGEQGNYGYTF. The CDR3 region has the DNA TGTGCCAGCTCACTGGGTGAACAGGGAAACTATGGCTACACCTTC.

This sequence joins TRBV2 and TRBJ2-2; a weak D match, TRBD1 (6 bases). The CDR3 extends over 14 amino acids. V lost 6 bases to trimming and J lost 4 bases, with 12 bases between them. Germline V CDR1 and CDR2: SNHLY, FYNNEI. The CDR3 DNA follows: TGTGCCAGCAGGCCCGGGACAATCACCGGGGAGCTGTTTTTT. Translation gives CASRPGTITGELFF.

The chain combines TRBV7-6 with TRBJ2-1, with 9 bases identical to TRBD2. Germline CDR1 is SGHVS and CDR2 is FNYEAQ. The CDR3 consists of 13 residues. V was clipped by 11 bases and J by 5 bases; unmatched bases: 7. CDR3 residues: CACMASGNNEQFF. The DNA for the CDR3 is TGTGCCTGCATGGCTAGCGGGAACAATGAGCAGTTCTTC. Based on the CDR3 plus reference TRBV7-6 and TRBJ2-1, the full variable domain is GAGVSQSPRYKVTKRGQDVALRCDPISGHVSLYWYRQALGQGPEFLTYFNYEAQQDKSGLPNDRFSAERPEGSISTLTIQRTEQRDSAMYRCACMASGNNEQFFGPGTRLTVL.